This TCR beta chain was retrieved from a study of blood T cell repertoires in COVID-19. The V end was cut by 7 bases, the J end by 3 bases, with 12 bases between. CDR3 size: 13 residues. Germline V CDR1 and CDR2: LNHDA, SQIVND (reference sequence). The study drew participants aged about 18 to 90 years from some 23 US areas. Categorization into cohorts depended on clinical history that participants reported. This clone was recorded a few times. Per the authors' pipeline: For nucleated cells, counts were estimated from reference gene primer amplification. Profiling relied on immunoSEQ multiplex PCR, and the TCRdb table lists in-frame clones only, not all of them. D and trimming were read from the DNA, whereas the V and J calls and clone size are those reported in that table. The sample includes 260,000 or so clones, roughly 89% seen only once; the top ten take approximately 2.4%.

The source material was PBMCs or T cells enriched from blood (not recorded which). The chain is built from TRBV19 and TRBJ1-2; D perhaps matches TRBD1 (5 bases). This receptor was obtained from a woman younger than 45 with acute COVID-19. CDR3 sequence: CASKASTDYGYTF. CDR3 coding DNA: TGTGCCAGTAAGGCCTCGACAGACTATGGCTACACCTTC.